This TCR beta chain was found in a study of OX40 agonist ivuxolimab in advanced cancers. Samples of blood were obtained at baseline, on cycle 4 day 1, and on cycle 7 day 1. Clones were sequenced by immunoSEQ multiplex PCR, and TCRdb holds only the in-frame ones, with some missing. The sample contains about 34,000 clones, roughly four fifths of which appear only once. After removal of 1 base from V and 6 bases from J, the junction contained 2 bases not matched to a gene. Germline assignment: CDR1 SGHAT and CDR2 FQNNGV. There are 14 residues in the CDR3. The receptor was isolated from an adult with an advanced solid tumor such as melanoma, head and neck, liver or kidney cancer. The chain is built from TRBV11-2 and TRBJ1-4, with 7 bases matching TRBD1. Sequenced material: CD4+ or CD8+ T cells sorted from blood, taken in a trial of the OX40 agonist ivuxolimab. In nucleotides, the CDR3 is TGTGCCAGCAGCTTAGTAACAGGGGATGAAAAACTGTTTTTT. Translation: CASSLVTGDEKLFF.